The rows below give T cell receptor beta chains drawn from one sample of a study of CD8+CD57+ T cells in acquired aplastic anemia. TCRdb independently ran MiXCR on the reads; one entry per CDR3 protein. This table holds approximately 250,000 distinct CDR3 sequences, 70% to 85% found once. Sequences were obtained from sorted CD4+, CD8+, or CD8+CD57+ T cells (not recorded which) from PBMCs. These receptors came from a human donor with aplastic anemia. CDR3s leave out the opening cysteine and the closing phenylalanine or tryptophan. The D gene is left open where the match is weak.

j_call: TRBJ1-6; v_call: TRBV24-1; d_call: TRBD1; cdr3_aa: ATPTGESFSPLH
j_call: TRBJ1-1; v_call: TRBV10-3; d_call: .; cdr3_aa: AISRTGTTEAF
j_call: TRBJ1-4; v_call: TRBV11-3; d_call: .; cdr3_aa: ASSLDQGAEKLF
j_call: TRBJ1-1; v_call: TRBV7-9; d_call: .; cdr3_aa: ASSLTVNTEAF
j_call: TRBJ2-1; v_call: TRBV6-5; d_call: .; cdr3_aa: ATSDPSRAYNEQF
j_call: TRBJ1-2; v_call: TRBV15; d_call: TRBD1; cdr3_aa: ASQGAGGYT
j_call: TRBJ2-7; v_call: TRBV7-2; d_call: .; cdr3_aa: ATESQGHPYEQY
j_call: TRBJ2-3; v_call: TRBV7-8; d_call: .; cdr3_aa: ASGDGGGDNTY
j_call: TRBJ2-5; v_call: TRBV6-5; d_call: .; cdr3_aa: ASSQGGGNQETQY
j_call: TRBJ2-6; v_call: TRBV19; d_call: .; cdr3_aa: ASSTTGANVLT
j_call: TRBJ2-7; v_call: TRBV12-3/TRBV12-4; d_call: TRBD1; cdr3_aa: ASRRDRGLDEQY
j_call: TRBJ1-4; v_call: TRBV6-5; d_call: .; cdr3_aa: ASNYLGNEKLF
j_call: TRBJ1-3; v_call: TRBV20-1; d_call: .; cdr3_aa: SARTVGNTIY
j_call: TRBJ2-1; v_call: TRBV7-2; d_call: TRBD2; cdr3_aa: AGSLAGAPDTQYQF
j_call: TRBJ2-5; v_call: TRBV9; d_call: .; cdr3_aa: ASSLLSGDEQY
j_call: TRBJ1-1; v_call: TRBV29-1; d_call: .; cdr3_aa: SVAPLTGNTEAF
j_call: TRBJ1-6; v_call: TRBV20-1; d_call: .; cdr3_aa: SARSAGIRQSPLH
j_call: TRBJ2-5; v_call: TRBV12-5; d_call: .; cdr3_aa: ASGLGETQY
j_call: TRBJ1-1; v_call: TRBV5-5; d_call: .; cdr3_aa: ASRNHLAGNTEAF
j_call: TRBJ2-3; v_call: TRBV7-2; d_call: .; cdr3_aa: ASSAGGAGDTQY
j_call: TRBJ1-1; v_call: TRBV11-1; d_call: .; cdr3_aa: ASSLIDTEAF
j_call: TRBJ2-1; v_call: TRBV7-3; d_call: .; cdr3_aa: ASSLYSNSYNEQF
j_call: TRBJ1-1; v_call: TRBV10-1; d_call: .; cdr3_aa: ASSESLGARTEAF
j_call: TRBJ2-3; v_call: TRBV9; d_call: TRBD2; cdr3_aa: ASSLDPTSGGEKY
j_call: TRBJ2-2; v_call: TRBV27; d_call: .; cdr3_aa: ASGPGQPGALF
j_call: TRBJ1-2; v_call: TRBV13; d_call: .; cdr3_aa: ASSHPYSDTYT
j_call: TRBJ2-2; v_call: TRBV7-8; d_call: .; cdr3_aa: ASSIPGAENTAELF
j_call: TRBJ2-5; v_call: TRBV7-8; d_call: .; cdr3_aa: ASSLGTEKTAQY
j_call: TRBJ2-3; v_call: TRBV15; d_call: .; cdr3_aa: ATSLGGEQDTQC
j_call: TRBJ2-5; v_call: TRBV9; d_call: TRBD2; cdr3_aa: ASSRSGGEGTQY
j_call: TRBJ2-2; v_call: TRBV11-2; d_call: .; cdr3_aa: ASSSGLSELF
j_call: TRBJ1-2; v_call: TRBV7-8; d_call: .; cdr3_aa: ASSLARGRGTP
j_call: TRBJ2-2; v_call: TRBV12-3/TRBV12-4; d_call: .; cdr3_aa: ASSLGQNTGELF
j_call: TRBJ2-5; v_call: TRBV15; d_call: .; cdr3_aa: ATSSFSGSWGETQY
j_call: TRBJ2-3; v_call: TRBV9; d_call: TRBD1; cdr3_aa: ASSVTGVTGALY
j_call: TRBJ2-3; v_call: TRBV19; d_call: .; cdr3_aa: ASSLDWSTDTQY
j_call: TRBJ2-1; v_call: TRBV7-8; d_call: .; cdr3_aa: ASSFPRGADTKEQF
j_call: TRBJ2-1; v_call: TRBV19; d_call: .; cdr3_aa: ASSIGLSGAYNEQF
j_call: TRBJ2-3; v_call: TRBV2; d_call: .; cdr3_aa: ASSEATVATDTQY
j_call: TRBJ1-1; v_call: TRBV12-3/TRBV12-4; d_call: TRBD1; cdr3_aa: ATSDLGGQGY
j_call: TRBJ2-5; v_call: TRBV7-3; d_call: .; cdr3_aa: ASSRCSEQQTQD